This TCR beta chain appears in the sequencing data of a study of somatic mutations in cytotoxic T cells in rheumatoid arthritis. Here immunoSEQ multiplex PCR was the method, and the copy in TCRdb shows in-frame clones only, minus some. The repertoire holds under 11,000 clones, with approximately 80% as singletons. Of note for this clone: Its antigen remains unknown.

Broader study findings: Antigens targeted by the expanded CD8+ clones were unknown.

The CDR3 runs to 17 residues. Trimming removed 2 bases at V and 0 bases at J, with 14 bases between. Looked up from germline, CDR1 is SGHTA and CDR2 is FQGTGA. The chain employs TRBV7-3 and TRBJ1-3, with D perhaps matching TRBD1 (5 bases). The receptor's source is an adult with rheumatoid arthritis. The sequencing sample was made of CD8+ T cells sorted from blood. CDR3 nucleotide sequence: TGTGCCAGCAGCTTACCGACGGGACGAAACTCTGGAAACACCATATATTTT. It is translated as CASSLPTGRNSGNTIYF.